This TCR beta chain was captured in a study of a mutant IDH1 vaccine in newly diagnosed glioma. At the level of the study: Vaccines began 4-6 weeks after radiotherapy alone, or with temozolomide cycles.

Germline V gene sequence: CDR1 LNHDA, CDR2 SQIVND (reference sequence). This CDR3 region has 15 residues. V dropped 6 bases and J dropped 4 bases, with 18 bases sitting between them. Worth noting for this clone: No antigen is known for it.

Time point given: week 47, end of study. Doses of 300 ug of mutant IDH1 20-mer peptide were given with topical imiquimod. Clones were read by immunoSEQ multiplex PCR, and TCRdb kept only the in-frame ones, dropping some. The sample lists 50,000 to 65,000 clones, 75% to 90% occurring once. The sequence was obtained from a woman between 50 and 59 years old with glioma. The J gene is TRBJ2-5, the V gene TRBV19; D not certain. The sequencing here drew on PBMCs, taken from a glioma patient whose treatment included an IDH1 peptide vaccine. The CDR3, as DNA: TGTGCCAGTAGGCCTAGACAAGGGTTGGGAGAGACCCAGTACTTC. It encodes CASRPRQGLGETQYF. The full variable domain, rest sourced from reference TRBV19 and TRBJ2-5, is DGGITQSPKYLFRKEGQNVTLSCEQNLNHDAMYWYRQDPGQGLRLIYYSQIVNDFQKGDIAEGYSVSREKKESFPLTVTSAQKNPTAFYLCASRPRQGLGETQYFGPGTRLLVL.